This record looks at one T cell receptor (beta chain) sequence and its context. What it binds is not known. Produced via immunoSEQ multiplex PCR; TCRdb's table is partial and in-frame only. This table holds 43,000 or so clones, about 90% found once. CDR3 length: 14 residues. V was shortened by 2 bases and J by 5 bases, with 13 bases between the two germline ends. Germline CDR1 is SGHRS and CDR2 is YFSETQ. The data derive from a study of OX40 agonist ivuxolimab in advanced cancers. Overall study context: People in dose escalation had one of these cancers: hepatocellular carcinoma, melanoma, renal cell or head and neck cancer. Findings of the study overall: On average, CD8+ T cells showed a greater number of expanded clones than CD4+. Compared with others, partial responders at 0.1-3.0 mg/kg displayed clonal expansion among the lowest.

The chain employs TRBV5-1 and TRBJ2-5; TRBD1 is a possible D gene (5 bases). The clonotype was recovered from an adult with an advanced solid tumor such as melanoma, head and neck, liver or kidney cancer. The sequencing used CD4+ or CD8+ T cells sorted from blood, collected in a trial of the OX40 agonist ivuxolimab. Here the CDR3 DNA reads TGCGCCAGCAGCTTCAGGGTACTACGCGAGACCCAGTACTTC. Translated, it gives CASSFRVLRETQYF.